The 32 T cell receptor beta chains below come from one sample, sequenced in a study of cytomegalovirus exposure and HLA in healthy donors. PCR involved 60 Vbeta and 13 Jbeta primers. TCRdb's table, derived via immunoSEQ multiplex PCR, lists solely in-frame clones and lacks some. This sample's table reports 150,000 to 200,000 clones. Sequencing was carried out using PBMCs. The receptors were sampled from a woman younger than 30 in good health and CMV-seropositive.

This chain uses TRBV5-1 with TRBJ2-7; D is possibly TRBD1 (5 bases). The germline V and J ends were trimmed by 0 bases and 5 bases, with 12 bases remaining between them. The germline V gene encodes CDR1 SGHRS and CDR2 YFSETQ. The CDR3 is 14 amino acids. The CDR3 nucleotides are TGCGCCAGCAGCTTGGAAGGGGTTCCCCACGAGCAGTACTTC. Its protein is CASSLEGVPHEQYF.

J is TRBJ2-5 and V is TRBV5-1; 10 bases are a match to TRBD1. CDR1 is SGHRS and CDR2 is YFSETQ in the germline V gene. The CDR3 is 13 residues long. Trimming removed 2 bases from V and 13 bases from J; junction bases left unmatched: 8. CDR3 sequence reads: CASSLGQGEARYF. In DNA, the CDR3 is TGCGCCAGCAGCTTAGGACAGGGGGAGGCCCGGTACTTC.

The V gene is TRBV2, the J gene TRBJ2-3, with 12 bases fitting TRBD2. CDR3 length: 15 residues. The V and J ends lost 3 bases and 3 bases, in that order; junction bases with no gene match: 1. Germline V gene sequence: CDR1 SNHLY, CDR2 FYNNEI. CDR3 residues: CASSDTSGRTDTQYF. The CDR3 bases are TGTGCCAGCAGTGATACTAGCGGGAGGACAGATACGCAGTATTTT.

As regards this clone: Germline and junction disagree at one end, which may indicate a read error. The rearrangement links TRBV5-1 to TRBJ2-5; 7 nucleotides line up with TRBD1. The V gene's germline CDR1 is SGHRS and CDR2 YFSETQ. This CDR3 has 14 amino acids. The CDR3 reads CASSLDLEGQTQHF. As DNA, the CDR3 is TGCGCCAGCAGCTTGGATTTAGAGGGACAGACCCAGCACTTC.

The chain couples TRBV5-1 to TRBJ1-6; 8 bases fit TRBD1. Germline V gene lookup returns CDR1 SGHRS and CDR2 YFSETQ. V shed 4 bases and J 4 bases; nucleotides not matched to a gene: 4. The CDR3 has 15 residues. As DNA, the CDR3 is TGCGCCAGCAGCGCCGGACAGGGTTATAATTCACCCCTCCACTTT. Translation: CASSAGQGYNSPLHF. The full variable domain, completed using reference TRBV5-1 and TRBJ1-6, is KAGVTQTPRYLIKTRGQQVTLSCSPISGHRSVSWYQQTPGQGLQFLFEYFSETQRNKGNFPGRFSGRQFSNSRSEMNVSTLELGDSALYLCASSAGQGYNSPLHFGNGTRLTVT.

The chain uses TRBV7-2 and TRBJ1-1; D unresolved. With 5 bases removed from V and 0 bases from J, the gap between germline ends came to 4 bases. The CDR3 sequence is 12 residues long. Germline CDR1 and CDR2: SGHTA and FQGNSA. In DNA, the CDR3 is TGTGCCAGCAGCCTCGTGAACACTGAAGCTTTCTTT. This encodes CASSLVNTEAFF.

This chain's CDR3 is CATSREQGYNEKLFF. The CDR3 nucleotides read TGTGCCACCAGCAGAGAACAGGGCTACAATGAAAAACTGTTTTTT. This chain connects TRBV15 to TRBJ1-4; D possibly corresponds to TRBD1 (6 bases). Germline V gene data show CDR1 as LNHNV and CDR2 as YYDKDF (reference sequence). The ends were cut back, 0 bases at V and 5 bases at J, with 10 bases in the middle. The CDR3 extends over 15 amino acids.

The chain has TRBV5-1 and TRBJ2-5; weak D call: TRBD2 (5 bases). CDR1 is SGHRS, CDR2 YFSETQ, per germline. This CDR3 has 13 amino acids. V was clipped by 0 bases and J by 5 bases, with 8 bases between them. The CDR3 loop reads CASSLGERETQYF. In DNA form, the CDR3 reads TGCGCCAGCAGCTTGGGGGAGCGTGAGACCCAGTACTTC.

This chain joins TRBV2 and TRBJ2-2, with D uncertain. The V gene's germline CDR1 is SNHLY and CDR2 FYNNEI. Between the trimmed V and J ends, which lost 7 bases and 0 bases, there was a span of 9 bases. The CDR3 extends over 14 amino acids. The CDR3 DNA is TGTGCCAGCATGGGCTCCGCGAACACCGGGGAGCTGTTTTTT. It translates to CASMGSANTGELFF.

The J gene is TRBJ2-1, the V gene TRBV5-5; 9 bases line up with TRBD1. The CDR3 is 15 residues long. CDR1 SGHKS and CDR2 YYEKEE come from the germline V gene (reference sequence). The V and J ends lost 4 bases and 1 base, in that order; junction bases with no gene match: 3. The CDR3 bases are TGTGCCAGCAGCCTTGGACAGGGGTCCTACAATGAGCAGTTCTTC. Its protein product is CASSLGQGSYNEQFF.

The chain carries TRBV7-2 and TRBJ2-5, with 8 bases fitting TRBD2. Germline V lookup: CDR1 SGHTA, CDR2 FQGNSA. The V gene end was trimmed by 5 bases and the J gene end by 4 bases; junction bases not matched to a gene: 6. The length of the CDR3 is 14 residues. Written as DNA, the CDR3 is TGTGCCAGCAGCCCAGGACTAGCCTCAGAGACCCAGTACTTC. Translation: CASSPGLASETQYF.

V is TRBV6-5 and J is TRBJ1-2; tentatively, D is TRBD1 (6 bases). Germline CDR1 and CDR2: MNHEY and SVGAGI. The CDR3 has 14 amino acids. V lost 6 bases, J lost 6 bases, and 17 bases lay in between. The CDR3 sequence is CASSSGQQTNGYTF. The CDR3 region has the DNA TGTGCCAGCAGCTCCGGACAGCAAACGAATGGCTACACCTTC.

This chain joins TRBV30 and TRBJ2-3, with 12 bases lining up with TRBD2. The CDR3 spans 17 residues. Germline CDR1 is GTSNPN and CDR2 is SVGIG (reference sequence). Trimming took 0 bases from V and 2 from J; bases not matched to a gene: 6. CDR3 DNA sequence: TGTGCCTGGAGTGTACGGAGGACTAGCGGGACCACAGATACGCAGTATTTT. This sequence encodes CAWSVRRTSGTTDTQYF.

The V gene is TRBV4-3, the J gene TRBJ2-7, with D perhaps TRBD2 (6 bases). The germline gives CDR1 LGHNA, CDR2 YSLEER. The CDR3 spans 17 residues. V lost 3 bases to trimming and J lost 0 bases, with 18 bases between them. DNA of the CDR3: TGCGCCAGCAGCCACGATATAGCGGTTAGGAGCTCCTACGAGCAGTACTTC. This gives the protein CASSHDIAVRSSYEQYF.

The chain has TRBV21-1 and TRBJ1-1; TRBD1 is taken as the D call from the table, unchecked against the DNA. TRBV21-1 is an annotated pseudogene. The CDR3 has 17 residues. CDR3 region: CASSKDGGQRLNTEAFF. CDR3 nucleotides: TGTGCCAGCAGCAAAGATGGGGGACAGAGATTGAACACTGAAGCTTTCTTT.

The CDR3 nucleotides are TGTGCCAGCAGTCTAGGGGGGACTAGCGCACCCGAGCAGTACTTC. This codes for CASSLGGTSAPEQYF. The V gene is TRBV6-5, the J gene TRBJ2-7; 10 nucleotides match TRBD2. CDR1 MNHEY and CDR2 SVGAGI come from the germline V gene. Trimming removed 5 bases from V and 6 bases from J; junction bases left unmatched: 10. CDR3 length: 15 amino acids.

The J gene is TRBJ2-6, the V gene TRBV12-5; 7 bases line up with TRBD1. The germline V gene encodes CDR1 LGHNT and CDR2 FRNRAP. The CDR3 length is 13 residues. CDR3 residues: CASGGSGANVLTF. CDR3 DNA: TGTGCGTCAGGGGGCTCTGGGGCCAACGTCCTGACTTTC.

The V gene is TRBV7-9, the J gene TRBJ2-7, with D perhaps matching TRBD1 (7 bases). Trimming left V 2 bases short and J 3 bases short, with 11 bases between. The CDR3 length is 14 residues. CDR1 and CDR2 from the germline V gene are SEHNR and FQNEAQ (reference sequence). The CDR3 region has the DNA TGTGCCAGCAGCTTACAGGGGGGCCACTACGAGCAGTACTTC. As protein: CASSLQGGHYEQYF. Full variable domain (missing parts from reference TRBV7-9 and TRBJ2-7): DTGVSQNPRHKITKRGQNVTFRCDPISEHNRLYWYRQTLGQGPEFLTYFQNEAQLEKSRLLSDRFSAERPKGSFSTLEIQRTEQGDSAMYLCASSLQGGHYEQYFGPGTRLTVT.

This chain uses TRBV5-4 with TRBJ2-2; 8 bases match TRBD2. Germline CDR1 reads SGHNT; CDR2 reads YYREEE (reference sequence). The ends lost 2 bases at V and 2 bases at J; junction bases unmatched: 8. The CDR3 is 17 residues long. CDR3 region: CASSLGSGGPNTGELFF. The CDR3 DNA reads TGTGCCAGCAGCTTAGGGAGCGGGGGCCCTAACACCGGGGAGCTGTTTTTT.

V and J are TRBV5-5 and TRBJ1-1; possible D gene TRBD1, 5 bases. With 1 base removed from V and 6 bases from J, the gap between germline ends came to 16 bases. The CDR3 is 15 residues long. Germline CDR1 reads SGHKS; CDR2 reads YYEKEE (reference sequence). As DNA, the CDR3 is TGTGCCAGCAGCTTGAGTCAGGGTTTTGGAGCTGAAGCTTTCTTT. Translated, it gives CASSLSQGFGAEAFF.

The gene calls are TRBV19 and TRBJ2-5; 8 nucleotides match TRBD1. Unmatched junction bases numbered 8, after V lost 6 bases and J lost 5 bases. There are 14 residues in the CDR3. The V gene's germline CDR1 is LNHDA and CDR2 SQIVND (reference sequence). CDR3 DNA: TGTGCCAGTAGCATGACAGGGGCTGGGGAGACCCAGTACTTC. The encoded protein is CASSMTGAGETQYF.

V usage is TRBV11-1 and J usage is TRBJ2-5; 9 bases match TRBD2. The J call is doubtful: the DNA matches TRBJ2-7 better. Germline lookup yields CDR1 SGHAT and CDR2 FQDESV (reference sequence). The CDR3 consists of 15 residues. DNA for the CDR3: TGTGCCAGCAGCCCTAGGAGGACTAGCGCGTACGAGCAGTACTTC. This encodes CASSPRRTSAYEQYF.

J is TRBJ2-6 and V is TRBV5-1; possible D gene TRBD1, 6 bases. V lost 0 bases and J lost 4, with 11 bases in between. The CDR3 runs to 16 residues. Germline CDR1 is SGHRS and CDR2 is YFSETQ. The CDR3 bases are TGCGCCAGCAGCTTGGAACAGGGACCCGGGGCCAACGTCCTGACTTTC. The encoded protein is CASSLEQGPGANVLTF.

CDR3 nucleotides: TGCGCCAGCAGCCGAGAGACTAGCGGGATCGGGAATGAGCAGTTCTTC. Translated: CASSRETSGIGNEQFF. This rearrangement joins TRBV4-1 to TRBJ2-1, with TRBD2 identical over 11 bases. The CDR3 extends over 16 amino acids. Germline loops: CDR1 MGHRA, CDR2 YSYEKL. V shed 4 bases and J 7 bases; nucleotides not matched to a gene: 9.

The V gene is TRBV5-1, the J gene TRBJ2-7, with 10 bases matching TRBD1. Germline V gene lookup returns CDR1 SGHRS and CDR2 YFSETQ. V gave up 4 bases and J gave up 6 bases; unmatched junction bases: 7. This CDR3 has 14 residues. CDR3 nucleotides: TGCGCCAGCAGCCCTCGACAGGGGGCATCCGAGCAGTACTTC. This encodes CASSPRQGASEQYF. The whole variable domain, filled in from reference TRBV5-1 and TRBJ2-7, reads KAGVTQTPRYLIKTRGQQVTLSCSPISGHRSVSWYQQTPGQGLQFLFEYFSETQRNKGNFPGRFSGRQFSNSRSEMNVSTLELGDSALYLCASSPRQGASEQYFGPGTRLTVT.

This sequence joins TRBV18 and TRBJ1-1; TRBD1 is a possible D gene (6 bases). Trimming pared 4 bases from V and 3 bases from J, leaving 9 bases between. Germline values: CDR1 KGHSH, CDR2 LQKENI. This CDR3 has 13 amino acids. This CDR3 is CASSQHRDTEAFF. For the CDR3, the DNA is TGTGCCAGCTCACAACACAGGGACACTGAAGCTTTCTTT.

J is TRBJ1-2 and V is TRBV27; D is perhaps TRBD1 (6 bases). V shed 5 bases and J shed 4 bases, with 17 bases lying between them. The CDR3 has 15 amino acids. Per the germline V gene, CDR1 is MNHEY and CDR2 is SMNVEV (reference sequence). The CDR3 loop reads CASSPPGHNFYGYTF. The CDR3 DNA reads as TGTGCCAGCAGTCCCCCGGGACACAACTTCTATGGCTACACCTTC.

The CDR3 region is CASSVLATGELFF. Written as DNA, the CDR3 is TGTGCCAGCAGCGTACTAGCGACCGGGGAGCTGTTTTTT. V gene TRBV9 combines with J gene TRBJ2-2; possibly TRBD2 for D (6 bases). The V gene's germline CDR1 is SGDLS and CDR2 YYNGEE. The CDR3 loop spans 13 amino acids. V was trimmed by 1 base and J by 5 bases, leaving 6 bases between them. Drawing the rest from reference TRBV9 and TRBJ2-2, the complete variable domain is DSGVTQTPKHLITATGQRVTLRCSPRSGDLSVYWYQQSLDQGLQFLIQYYNGEERAKGNILERFSAQQFPDLHSELNLSSLELGDSALYFCASSVLATGELFFGEGSRLTVL.

The chain recombines TRBV7-9 with TRBJ1-2; no firm D call. In germline, CDR1 is SEHNR, CDR2 FQNEAQ (reference sequence). Trimming removed 10 bases at V and 7 bases at J, with 10 bases between. CDR3 length equals 10 residues. CDR3 coding DNA: TGTGCCAACTCCTGTCGTGGCTACACCTTC. Its protein is CANSCRGYTF.

The chain carries TRBV7-2 and TRBJ2-3, with TRBD2 identical over 10 bases. This CDR3 contains 15 residues. Germline V lookup: CDR1 SGHTA, CDR2 FQGNSA. Trimming removed 5 bases from V and 6 bases from J; junction bases left unmatched: 8. The CDR3: CASSRSGGAGDTQYF. CDR3 bases: TGTGCCAGCAGCAGGAGCGGGGGGGCAGGGGATACGCAGTATTTT.

The chain has TRBV19 and TRBJ1-5; a weak D match, TRBD1 (6 bases). V was clipped by 1 base and J by 6 bases, with 13 bases between them. This CDR3 is 15 amino acids long. Germline V gives CDR1 LNHDA, CDR2 SQIVND (reference sequence). The CDR3 DNA is TGTGCCAGTAGTATAGGCGAGGGGGTGCGTCAGCCCCAGCATTTT. Translated, it gives CASSIGEGVRQPQHF.

The J gene is TRBJ1-6, the V gene TRBV10-3; 8 bases agree with TRBD1. Germline CDR1 ENHRY, CDR2 SYGVKD. Trimming at V came to 0 bases and at J to 8 bases, leaving 3 bases not matched to a gene. This CDR3 spans 15 amino acids. CDR3 in DNA: TGTGCCATCAGTGAGTCCGCAGGGGGCGATTCACCCCTCCACTTT. Protein sequence: CAISESAGGDSPLHF.